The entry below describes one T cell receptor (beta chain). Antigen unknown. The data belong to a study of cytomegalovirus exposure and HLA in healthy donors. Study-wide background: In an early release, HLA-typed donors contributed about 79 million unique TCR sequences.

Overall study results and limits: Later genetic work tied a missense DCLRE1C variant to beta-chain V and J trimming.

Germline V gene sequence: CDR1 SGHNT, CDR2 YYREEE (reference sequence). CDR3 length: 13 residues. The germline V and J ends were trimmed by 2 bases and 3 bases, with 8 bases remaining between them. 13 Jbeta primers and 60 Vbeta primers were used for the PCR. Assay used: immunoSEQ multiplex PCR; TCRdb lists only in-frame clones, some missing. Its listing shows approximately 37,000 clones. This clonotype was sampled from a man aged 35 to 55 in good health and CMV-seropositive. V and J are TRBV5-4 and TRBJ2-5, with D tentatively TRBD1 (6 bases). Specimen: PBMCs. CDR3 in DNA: TGTGCCAGCAGCTTTAGGGACAAAGAGACCCAGTACTTC. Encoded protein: CASSFRDKETQYF.